The 17 T cell receptor beta chains given below trace back to one sample, sequenced in a study of beta chain features in type 1 diabetes. Study-level results: TCRB CDR3s from Type 1 diabetes patients were moderately but significantly shorter in all four CD4+ subsets.

Expressed TCRB transcripts were sequenced after all isolated RNA was converted to cDNA. Sequencing was performed with immunoSEQ multiplex PCR; in TCRdb, only in-frame clones are kept and a portion is missing. The sample records more than 300,000 clones, 8.5% to 10% being singletons. What these receptors recognize is not known. The sequenced material came from central memory CD4+ T cells from blood. The receptors stem from a man under 40 with type 1 diabetes.

The rearrangement uses TRBV5-1 and TRBJ2-7; TRBD2 aligns across 12 bases. V was clipped by 6 bases and J by 5 bases; unmatched bases: 15. This CDR3 region has 17 residues. Germline loops: CDR1 SGHRS, CDR2 YFSETQ. The DNA for the CDR3 is TGCGCCAGCAACACGAATGCCGGACTAGCGGGACGCGACGAGCAGTACTTC. Its translation is CASNTNAGLAGRDEQYF. Supplemented by reference TRBV5-1 and TRBJ2-7, the full variable domain reads KAGVTQTPRYLIKTRGQQVTLSCSPISGHRSVSWYQQTPGQGLQFLFEYFSETQRNKGNFPGRFSGRQFSNSRSEMNVSTLELGDSALYLCASNTNAGLAGRDEQYFGPGTRLTVT.

As regards this clone: Other DNA sequences from this sample encode an identical CDR3 as well. The V and J genes are TRBV27 and TRBJ2-4; 9 positions match TRBD1. The CDR3 loop spans 15 amino acids. Trimming cost V 5 bases and J 14 bases; bases outside gene matches: 16. Germline V gene lookup returns CDR1 MNHEY and CDR2 SMNVEV (reference sequence). Here the CDR3 reads CASSPYRTGQGREYF. CDR3 nucleotides: TGTGCCAGCAGTCCCTACAGAACCGGACAGGGGCGGGAGTACTTC.

This clone has ten or more counts. The chain uses TRBV14 and TRBJ2-4; D gene unclear. The germline gives CDR1 SGHDN, CDR2 FVKESK. The CDR3 has 13 amino acids. V lost 0 bases and J lost 5, with 5 bases in between. CDR3 protein: CASSQDIQNIQYF. Here the CDR3 DNA reads TGTGCCAGCAGCCAAGATATTCAAAACATTCAGTACTTC.

The chain combines TRBV15 with TRBJ2-1, with 14 bases lining up with TRBD2. Germline V gene data show CDR1 as LNHNV and CDR2 as YYDKDF (reference sequence). The J segment lost 2 bases and the V segment lost 1 base, leaving 10 bases of the junction unmatched. The CDR3 spans 20 residues. The CDR3 bases are TGTGCCACCAGCAGAGCCCAGGGACTAGCGGGAGAAGGCCCCTACAATGAGCAGTTCTTC. This gives the protein CATSRAQGLAGEGPYNEQFF.

V is TRBV6-5 and J is TRBJ2-5; TRBD1 might be the D (5 bases). CDR1 and CDR2 (germline): MNHEY, SVGAGI. There are 15 residues in the CDR3. Trimming left V 0 bases short and J 5 bases short, with 13 bases between. As DNA, the CDR3 is TGTGCCAGCAGTTACTCTACGCCAGGGCGCGAGACCCAGTACTTC. Amino acids: CASSYSTPGRETQYF.

This clone has just a few counts. V is TRBV7-2 and J is TRBJ1-5; tentatively, D is TRBD1 (6 bases). The length of the CDR3 is 17 residues. Deletions cut 0 bases from V and 4 bases from J, with 16 bases between. Germline V gene sequence: CDR1 SGHTA, CDR2 FQGNSA. CDR3 DNA sequence: TGTGCCAGCAGCTTAGCGCGGATTGGACAGCCTAATCAGCCCCAGCATTTT. Its translation is CASSLARIGQPNQPQHF.

This clone was counted between two and nine times. This chain links TRBV28 with TRBJ2-3, with 8 bases fitting TRBD2. Germline-derived CDR1 and CDR2 are MDHEN and SYDVKM. J lost 3 bases, V lost 6 bases, and 5 bases had no gene match. This CDR3 contains 14 residues. CDR3: CASRGAGVTDTQYF. CDR3 DNA sequence: TGTGCCAGCAGGGGAGCGGGAGTTACAGATACGCAGTATTTT.

This clone was picked up a small number of times. One end of the junction varies from germline; a read error may be responsible. V gene TRBV25-1 combines with J gene TRBJ2-7; D call uncertain. The CDR3 covers 11 residues. Germline V CDR1 and CDR2: MGHDK, SYGVNS. The CDR3 sequence is CASTNNYELYF. In nucleotides, the CDR3 is TGTGCCAGCACGAACAACTACGAGCTGTACTTC.

V usage is TRBV7-2 and J usage is TRBJ2-3; the match to TRBD2 covers 10 bases. With V trimmed by 3 bases and J by 5 bases, 11 bases remained unmatched. The CDR3 covers 17 residues. Germline-derived CDR1 and CDR2 are SGHTA and FQGNSA. CDR3 nucleotides: TGTGCCAGCAGCTTCCTTGTTGGTAGCGGGAGGAGAGATACGCAGTATTTT. Its translation is CASSFLVGSGRRDTQYF.

CDR3 loop: CASSPPTGLSSYEQYF. DNA for the CDR3: TGTGCCAGCTCACCACCGACAGGGCTGAGCTCCTACGAGCAGTACTTC. The rearrangement uses TRBV18 and TRBJ2-7; 7 bases are a match to TRBD1. This CDR3 comprises 16 residues. CDR1 and CDR2 from the germline V gene are KGHSH and LQKENI. V was pared by 0 bases and J by 0 bases, with 5 bases of the junction left unmatched.

The genes are TRBV6-6 and TRBJ2-5; a weak D match, TRBD2 (5 bases). The end of the DNA fits TRBJ2-7 better, so the J call may be wrong. Germline V gives CDR1 MNHNY, CDR2 SVGAGI (reference sequence). The CDR3 length is 15 residues. CDR3 sequence reads: CASPGSGSPGYEQYF. CDR3 DNA sequence: TGTGCCAGCCCAGGTTCGGGGTCCCCGGGCTACGAGCAGTACTTC.

V gene TRBV15 combines with J gene TRBJ1-5; the D gene is possibly TRBD1 (5 bases). The CDR3 has 16 amino acids. Trimming removed 1 base at V and 2 bases at J, with 12 bases between. In germline, CDR1 is LNHNV, CDR2 YYDKDF (reference sequence). The CDR3 DNA follows: TGTGCCACCAGCAGAGGGGGCGAGATCGGCAATCAGCCCCAGCATTTT. This gives the protein CATSRGGEIGNQPQHF.

This chain uses TRBV5-1 with TRBJ2-7, with 10 nucleotides matching TRBD1. CDR1 is SGHRS and CDR2 is YFSETQ in the germline V gene. The V segment lost 3 bases and the J segment 5 bases; nucleotides outside the gene matches: 11. CDR3 length: 16 residues. The CDR3 DNA is TGCGCCAGCAGCTCGGCCGAGGGGACAGGGGTCAACGAGCAGTACTTC. This translates into CASSSAEGTGVNEQYF.

The V gene is TRBV7-2, the J gene TRBJ1-2; D is uncertain. V lost 3 bases, J lost 3 bases, and 11 bases lay in between. CDR3 length: 14 residues. Per the germline V gene, CDR1 is SGHTA and CDR2 is FQGNSA. This chain's CDR3 is CASSLGSGDYGYTF. CDR3 DNA sequence: TGTGCCAGCAGCTTGGGGAGTGGGGACTATGGCTACACCTTC.

This chain uses TRBV5-1 with TRBJ2-1, with TRBD1 matching over 12 bases. Germline assignment: CDR1 SGHRS and CDR2 YFSETQ. The CDR3 covers 14 residues. V dropped 7 bases and J dropped 9; count of bases not matched to a gene: 8. The DNA of the CDR3 is TGCGCCAGCGAACCGGGACAGGGGGCAATTGAGCAGTTCTTC. Its translation: CASEPGQGAIEQFF.

To note about this clone: A far bigger clonotype differs at one base, so this is likely a read error. The chain uses TRBV2 and TRBJ1-5, with no clear D. Germline loops: CDR1 SNHLY, CDR2 FYNNEI. V was trimmed by 5 bases and J by 9 bases, leaving 20 bases between them. CDR3 length equals 15 residues. CDR3 sequence: CASSLSAGNLAPQHF. The CDR3 DNA reads TGTGCCAGCAGTCTTTCGGCGGGGAACCTTGCGCCCCAGCATTTT.

This clone appeared a few times. The chain combines TRBV4-1 with TRBJ2-5; 11 bases map to TRBD2. V lost 1 base to trimming and J lost 10 bases; unmatched junction nucleotides: 5. This CDR3 has 14 residues. The germline gives CDR1 MGHRA, CDR2 YSYEKL. This chain's CDR3 is CASSQGASGGSQYF. DNA of the CDR3: TGCGCCAGCAGCCAAGGGGCTAGCGGGGGGAGCCAGTACTTC.